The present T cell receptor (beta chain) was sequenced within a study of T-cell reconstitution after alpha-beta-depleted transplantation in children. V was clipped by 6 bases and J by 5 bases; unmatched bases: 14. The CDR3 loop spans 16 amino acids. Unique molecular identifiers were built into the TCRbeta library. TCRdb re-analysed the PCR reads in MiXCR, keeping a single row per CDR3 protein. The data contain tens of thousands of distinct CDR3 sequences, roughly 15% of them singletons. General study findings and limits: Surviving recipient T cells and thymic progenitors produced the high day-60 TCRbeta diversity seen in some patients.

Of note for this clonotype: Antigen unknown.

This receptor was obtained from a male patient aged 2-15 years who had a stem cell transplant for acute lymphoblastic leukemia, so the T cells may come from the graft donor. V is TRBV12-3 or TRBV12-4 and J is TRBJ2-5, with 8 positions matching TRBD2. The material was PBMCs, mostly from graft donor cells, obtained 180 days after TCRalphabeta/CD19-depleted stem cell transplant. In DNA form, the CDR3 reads TGTGCCAGCAGCCCTCCCTTCCGGGGGGGCCTTGAGACCCAGTACTTC. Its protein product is CASSPPFRGGLETQYF.